This T cell receptor (beta chain) was found in a study of blood T cell repertoires in COVID-19. Study-level background: There were acute and convalescent COVID-19 samples, and they came from the United States, Italy and Spain. PBMCs, B-cell-depleted T cells, or T cells provided the cDNA or gDNA that made up the material.

Authors' data handling: Reference gene primers were amplified, and this amplification served to estimate nucleated cell counts. Sequencing used immunoSEQ multiplex PCR; TCRdb keeps in-frame clones, though not all of them. V and J calls and clone size are given by that table; D and trimming were obtained from the DNA. The sample has approximately 100,000 clones; 70% to 85% are singletons. Trimming removed 5 bases at V and 1 base at J, with 11 bases between. CDR1 is MDHEN and CDR2 is SYDVKM in the germline V gene. The CDR3 extends over 14 amino acids. Sequencing input: peripheral blood. The genes are TRBV28 and TRBJ1-1, with a tentative D call TRBD1 (6 bases). This clonotype was obtained from an elderly woman with active or convalescent COVID-19. CDR3 amino acids: CASSTAGENTEAFF. In DNA form, the CDR3 reads TGTGCCAGCAGTACCGCAGGGGAGAACACTGAAGCTTTCTTT.